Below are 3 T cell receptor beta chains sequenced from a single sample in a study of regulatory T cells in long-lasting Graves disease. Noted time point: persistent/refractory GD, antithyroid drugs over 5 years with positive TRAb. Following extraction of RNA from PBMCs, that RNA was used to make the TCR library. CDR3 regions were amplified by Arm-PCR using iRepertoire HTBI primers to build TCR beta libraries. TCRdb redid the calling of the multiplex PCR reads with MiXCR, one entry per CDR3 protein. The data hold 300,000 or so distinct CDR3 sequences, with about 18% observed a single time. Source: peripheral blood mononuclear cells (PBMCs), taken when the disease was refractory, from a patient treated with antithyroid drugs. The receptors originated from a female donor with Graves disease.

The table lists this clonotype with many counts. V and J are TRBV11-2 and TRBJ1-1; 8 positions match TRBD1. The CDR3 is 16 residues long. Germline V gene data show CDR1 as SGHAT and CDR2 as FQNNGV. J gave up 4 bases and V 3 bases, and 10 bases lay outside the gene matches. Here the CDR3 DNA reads TGTGCCAGCAGCTTTGAACAGGGGGTTAGAGGCACTGAAGCTTTCTTT. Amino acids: CASSFEQGVRGTEAFF.

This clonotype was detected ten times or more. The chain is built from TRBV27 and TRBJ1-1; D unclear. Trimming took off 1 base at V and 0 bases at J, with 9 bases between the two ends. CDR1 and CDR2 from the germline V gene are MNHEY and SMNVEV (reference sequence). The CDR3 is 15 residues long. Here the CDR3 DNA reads TGTGCCAGCAGTTTATGGGCGGAGATGAACACTGAAGCTTTCTTT. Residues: CASSLWAEMNTEAFF.

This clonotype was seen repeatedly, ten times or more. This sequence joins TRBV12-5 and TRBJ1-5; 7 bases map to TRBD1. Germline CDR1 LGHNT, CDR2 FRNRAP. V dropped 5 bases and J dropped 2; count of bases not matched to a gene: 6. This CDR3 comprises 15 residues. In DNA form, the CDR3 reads TGTGCTAGTGGTCGGGAGGGGGCTGGCAATCAGCCCCAGCATTTT. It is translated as CASGREGAGNQPQHF.